A single sample gave rise to the 30 T cell receptor beta chains below, sequenced in a study of T cells in Graves' hyperthyroidism and ophthalmopathy. Amplified regions were TCR beta CDR3 sequences from RNA transcripts. The HTBI set primed first-round TCR CDR3 RT-PCR. In TCRdb, the multiplex PCR reads were re-called with MiXCR into one record per CDR3 protein. This table has a few hundred thousand distinct CDR3 sequences, roughly 14% appearing once. The sample comprised blood. The receptors shown here come from a man aged 25 to 40 with Graves' hyperthyroidism that later progressed to Graves' ophthalmopathy.

This clonotype was observed a few times. V usage is TRBV4-1 and J usage is TRBJ1-6; D is ambiguous. The V end lost 2 bases, the J end lost 0 bases, and 8 bases lay between the germline ends. This CDR3 is 16 amino acids long. Germline CDR1 is MGHRA and CDR2 is YSYEKL. The CDR3 DNA is TGCGCCAGCAGCCAACGGCTGAACTCCTATAATTCACCCCTCCACTTT. Its protein product is CASSQRLNSYNSPLHF.

V gene TRBV20-1 combines with J gene TRBJ2-5, with 8 bases aligning to TRBD2. The CDR3 has 15 amino acids. The V and J ends lost 0 bases and 5 bases, in that order; junction bases with no gene match: 8. Germline CDR1 is DFQATT and CDR2 is SNEGSKA (reference sequence). The DNA for the CDR3 is TGCAGTGCTAGAGATCCCGGGGGGGCCACGGAGACCCAGTACTTC. Its protein product is CSARDPGGATETQYF.

In this sample, this clonotype turned up many times. The chain joins TRBV30 to TRBJ1-1; D is possibly TRBD1 (6 bases). Trimming removed 4 bases from V and 7 bases from J, with 10 bases in between. CDR1 GTSNPN and CDR2 SVGIG come from the germline V gene (reference sequence). The CDR3 length is 11 residues. The CDR3 DNA follows: TGTGCCTGGACGGACAGCCTTGAAGCTTTCTTT. It codes for CAWTDSLEAFF.

A remark on this clonotype: A much larger clone differs by one base, so this may be a read error. The CDR3 is CVSSNEGHYNSPLHF. CDR3 nucleotide sequence: TGTGTCAGCAGCAACGAGGGACATTATAATTCACCCCTCCACTTT. The chain recombines TRBV6-2 or TRBV6-3 with TRBJ1-6; tentatively, D is TRBD1 (6 bases). This CDR3 has 15 amino acids. Looked up from germline, CDR1 is MNHEY and CDR2 is SVGEGT.

This clonotype appeared many times. The V gene is TRBV12-3 or TRBV12-4, the J gene TRBJ1-5; 7 bases align to TRBD1. After removal of 3 bases from V and 4 bases from J, the junction contained 3 bases not matched to a gene. This CDR3 spans 14 amino acids. The DNA for the CDR3 is TGTGCCAGCAGTTTTTCCAGGGGGAATCAGCCCCAGCATTTT. Translation: CASSFSRGNQPQHF.

This clonotype was detected only a few times. The chain combines TRBV12-3 or TRBV12-4 with TRBJ1-4; 7 bases align to TRBD1. V dropped 5 bases and J dropped 6; count of bases not matched to a gene: 9. The CDR3 spans 15 residues. The CDR3 coding sequence is TGTGCCAGCAGTCAAACCTGGGACAGAGATGAAAAACTGTTTTTT. It specifies CASSQTWDRDEKLFF.

This clonotype was recorded only once. The rearrangement uses TRBV11-2 and TRBJ2-1; 9 nucleotides agree with TRBD1. CDR1 is SGHAT and CDR2 is FQNNGV in the germline V gene. The ends lost 6 bases at V and 15 bases at J; junction bases unmatched: 6. This CDR3 spans 11 amino acids. The chain's CDR3 is CASSSTGGGFF. The CDR3 nucleotides read TGTGCCAGCAGTTCAACAGGGGGCGGGTTCTTC.

In its sample, this clonotype was seen a few times. CDR3 sequence reads: CASSIDRENTEAFF. The CDR3 nucleotides are TGTGCCAGTAGTATAGATCGGGAGAACACTGAAGCTTTCTTT. The chain recombines TRBV19 with TRBJ1-1; D gene ambiguous. The CDR3 covers 14 residues. V was cut by 0 bases and J by 1 base, with 6 bases left in between. Germline V lookup: CDR1 LNHDA, CDR2 SQIVND (reference sequence).

The sample holds many counts of this clonotype. This chain connects TRBV27 to TRBJ2-7; TRBD1 matches 7 bases. Germline CDR1 and CDR2: MNHEY and SMNVEV (reference sequence). CDR3 size: 13 residues. J gave up 5 bases and V 6 bases, and 7 bases lay outside the gene matches. The CDR3 sequence is CASSRTGLDEQYF. CDR3 in DNA: TGTGCCAGCAGCAGGACAGGACTCGACGAGCAGTACTTC.

Ten or more counts support this clonotype. This chain joins TRBV7-2 and TRBJ2-3; tentative D call: TRBD2 (6 bases). The CDR3 sequence is 15 residues long. V lost 1 base and J 4 bases, leaving 12 bases between the germline ends. CDR1 SGHTA and CDR2 FQGNSA come from the germline V gene. The CDR3 sequence: CASSLVYGGADTQYF. The CDR3 DNA follows: TGTGCCAGCAGCTTAGTTTACGGGGGTGCAGATACGCAGTATTTT.

This clonotype was seen ten or more times. CDR3 in DNA: TGTGCCAGCACCCCTTCTGGGGGAACTGAAGCTTTCTTT. It specifies CASTPSGGTEAFF. The V and J genes are TRBV11-2 and TRBJ1-1; TRBD1 might be the D (5 bases). This CDR3 region has 13 residues. Germline CDR1 and CDR2: SGHAT and FQNNGV. V lost 7 bases and J 5 bases, leaving 14 bases between the germline ends.

Concerning this clonotype itself: The junction shows a germline mismatch at one end, possibly a read error. The chain joins TRBV4-1 to TRBJ2-4; 7 nucleotides align to TRBD2. CDR1 MGHRA and CDR2 YSYEKL come from the germline V gene. The CDR3 has 18 amino acids. The CDR3 spells CASSQPLGGTRGGNVQYF. The CDR3 DNA sequence: TGCGCCAGCAGCCAACCCCTCGGGGGGACCCGTGGGGGAAACGTTCAGTACTTC.

This clonotype was detected many times. The chain couples TRBV20-1 to TRBJ1-1; 11 bases are a match to TRBD1. The CDR3 loop spans 11 amino acids. Germline V lookup: CDR1 DFQATT, CDR2 SNEGSKA (reference sequence). The CDR3 here is CRPGQGAEAFF. In DNA form, the CDR3 reads TGCAGGCCGGGACAGGGGGCTGAAGCTTTCTTT.

This clonotype was seen many times. The rearrangement links TRBV28 to TRBJ2-1; the D is unclear. V was shortened by 3 bases and J by 3 bases, with 3 bases between the two germline ends. Germline V gives CDR1 MDHEN, CDR2 SYDVKM. The CDR3 runs 12 residues. Written as DNA, the CDR3 is TGTGCCAGCAGTTTGAACTACAATGAGCAGTTCTTC. It codes for CASSLNYNEQFF.

Many counts were recorded for this clonotype. The chain combines TRBV6-6 with TRBJ1-2, with D unclear. The CDR3 spans 15 residues. The V gene's germline CDR1 is MNHNY and CDR2 SVGAGI (reference sequence). Trimming stripped 2 bases from V and 8 bases from J, with 18 bases between. The CDR3 DNA reads as TGTGCCAGCAGTTACCTCGACGGCTTCGAAACGGGCTACACCTTC. Translation: CASSYLDGFETGYTF.

There are many counts of this clonotype. The J gene is TRBJ2-7, the V gene TRBV6-1; the D is unclear. Germline-derived CDR1 and CDR2 are MNHNS and SASEGT. V was trimmed by 0 bases and J by 0 bases, leaving 9 bases between them. The length of the CDR3 is 15 residues. This CDR3 is CASSEARFPSYEQYF. CDR3 in DNA: TGTGCCAGCAGTGAAGCGCGCTTTCCCTCCTACGAGCAGTACTTC.

The rearrangement joins TRBV15 to TRBJ2-2; D not resolved. The CDR3 has 15 amino acids. V lost 1 base, J lost 4 bases, and 10 bases lay in between. The V gene's germline CDR1 is LNHNV and CDR2 YYDKDF (reference sequence). This CDR3 is CATSRGGSLTGELFF. In DNA form, the CDR3 reads TGTGCCACCAGCAGAGGCGGCAGCCTCACCGGGGAGCTGTTTTTT. The complete variable domain, with remaining parts taken from reference TRBV15 and TRBJ2-2, reads DAMVIQNPRYQVTQFGKPVTLSCSQTLNHNVMYWYQQKSSQAPKLLFHYYDKDFNNEADTPDNFQSRRPNTSFCFLDIRSPGLGDTAMYLCATSRGGSLTGELFFGEGSRLTVL.

This clonotype was seen repeatedly, ten times or more. V is TRBV27 and J is TRBJ2-3, with D uncertain. Germline V gene sequence: CDR1 MNHEY, CDR2 SMNVEV (reference sequence). V was clipped by 6 bases and J by 6 bases, with 19 bases between them. The CDR3 is made up of 15 amino acids. This chain's CDR3 is CASSLRTPLGDTQYF. Written as DNA, the CDR3 is TGTGCCAGCAGCCTGAGAACCCCCCTCGGGGATACGCAGTATTTT.

The table lists this clonotype with many counts. The chain is built from TRBV18 and TRBJ1-4; D is perhaps TRBD1 (5 bases). CDR3 length equals 16 residues. The V gene lost 8 bases and the J gene lost 4 bases, with 20 bases spanning the gap. Germline V CDR1 and CDR2: KGHSH, LQKENI. CDR3 in DNA: TGTGCCAGCACAAACAGCCAGGGACCCTATAATGAAAAACTGTTTTTT. Its translation: CASTNSQGPYNEKLFF.

The sample holds many counts of this clonotype. V gene TRBV7-9 combines with J gene TRBJ2-1; D possibly corresponds to TRBD1 (5 bases). From germline, CDR1 is SEHNR and CDR2 FQNEAQ (reference sequence). Trimming removed 2 bases at V and 0 bases at J, with 11 bases between. This CDR3 has 16 residues. The CDR3 sequence is CASSLLTASSYNEQFF. CDR3 sequence (DNA): TGTGCCAGCAGCTTATTGACAGCGAGCTCCTACAATGAGCAGTTCTTC.

This clonotype was recorded at least ten times. This chain connects TRBV2 to TRBJ1-5, with unresolved D. V shed 4 bases and J shed 4 bases, with 11 bases lying between them. Germline loops: CDR1 SNHLY, CDR2 FYNNEI. This CDR3 region has 14 residues. For the CDR3, the DNA is TGTGCCAGCAGTGGGGGATGGGGAAATCAGCCCCAGCATTTT. It specifies CASSGGWGNQPQHF. Full variable domain (remainder filled in from reference TRBV2 and TRBJ1-5): EPEVTQTPSHQVTQMGQEVILRCVPISNHLYFYWYRQILGQKVEFLVSFYNNEISEKSEIFDDQFSVERPDGSNFTLKIRSTKLEDSAMYFCASSGGWGNQPQHFGDGTRLSIL.

This clonotype was seen repeatedly, ten times or more. The chain uses TRBV28 and TRBJ2-4; unclear D gene. CDR1 MDHEN and CDR2 SYDVKM come from the germline V gene. CDR3 size: 12 residues. Trimming removed 10 bases from V and 2 bases from J, with 9 bases in between. The CDR3 bases are TGTGCCACCTTCGGGCCCAAAAACATTCAGTACTTC. Translation gives CATFGPKNIQYF.

The V and J genes are TRBV7-6 and TRBJ2-5, with D unresolved. Germline CDR1 is SGHVS and CDR2 is FNYEAQ. V dropped 1 base and J dropped 2 bases, with 20 bases sitting between them. This CDR3 comprises 18 residues. CDR3 amino acids: CASSLDLPLNGAQETQYF. Here the CDR3 DNA reads TGTGCCAGCAGCTTAGACCTTCCCCTGAACGGCGCTCAAGAGACCCAGTACTTC. Supplemented by reference TRBV7-6 and TRBJ2-5, the full variable domain reads GAGVSQSPRYKVTKRGQDVALRCDPISGHVSLYWYRQALGQGPEFLTYFNYEAQQDKSGLPNDRFSAERPEGSISTLTIQRTEQRDSAMYRCASSLDLPLNGAQETQYFGPGTRLLVL.

Ten or more counts support this clonotype. The rearrangement links TRBV20-1 to TRBJ2-2; 12 bases map to TRBD1. The CDR3 loop spans 14 amino acids. Germline V gene data show CDR1 as DFQATT and CDR2 as SNEGSKA (reference sequence). V shed 3 bases, J shed 7 bases, and the junction held 3 bases outside the gene matches. The DNA for the CDR3 is TGCAGTGCTAGGGGGACAGGGGGCATCGGGGAGCTGTTTTTT. Its protein product is CSARGTGGIGELFF.

This clonotype was observed at least ten times. The genes are TRBV29-1 and TRBJ1-1, with a tentative D call TRBD1 (6 bases). The CDR3 covers 15 residues. V shed 8 bases and J shed 0 bases, with 19 bases lying between them. Germline V gene sequence: CDR1 SQVTM, CDR2 ANQGSEA. CDR3 amino acids: CSPTGKLGMNTEAFF. The CDR3 nucleotides are TGCAGCCCAACAGGGAAATTAGGGATGAACACTGAAGCTTTCTTT.

This clonotype has a handful of counts. The V gene is TRBV5-1, the J gene TRBJ2-7; 10 nucleotides line up with TRBD2. Per the germline V gene, CDR1 is SGHRS and CDR2 is YFSETQ. Trimming cost V 0 bases and J 4 bases; bases outside gene matches: 4. The CDR3 spans 15 residues. The chain's CDR3 is CASSLAASGGYEQYF. CDR3 coding DNA: TGCGCCAGCAGCTTGGCGGCTAGCGGGGGTTACGAGCAGTACTTC.

This clonotype was found many times. The CDR3 protein is CATIQGAPEAFF. DNA of the CDR3: TGTGCCACCATACAGGGAGCCCCTGAAGCTTTCTTT. This rearrangement joins TRBV6-1 to TRBJ1-1, with D perhaps matching TRBD1 (6 bases). This CDR3 has 12 residues. Trimming stripped 10 bases from V and 6 bases from J, with 15 bases between. CDR1 MNHNS and CDR2 SASEGT come from the germline V gene.

The chain links TRBV30 to TRBJ1-3; TRBD1 agrees at 7 bases. CDR3 length: 13 amino acids. Germline trimming cut 5 bases from V and 4 bases from J; bases unmatched to any gene: 5. CDR1 and CDR2 (germline): GTSNPN, SVGIG (reference sequence). The CDR3 bases are TGTGCCTGGGAGACAGGGTTCGGAAACACCATATATTTT. It is translated as CAWETGFGNTIYF.

This clonotype appeared a few times. The CDR3 sequence: CASSSMRQGSYEQYF. The CDR3 DNA follows: TGTGCCAGCAGTAGTATGAGACAGGGTAGCTACGAGCAGTACTTC. The J gene is TRBJ2-7, the V gene TRBV27; 7 bases match TRBD1. Germline V lookup: CDR1 MNHEY, CDR2 SMNVEV (reference sequence). The V and J ends lost 5 bases and 3 bases, in that order; junction bases with no gene match: 10. The CDR3 extends over 15 amino acids.

In its sample, this clonotype was seen once. The chain carries TRBV19 and TRBJ1-1; D might be TRBD1 (5 bases). The CDR3 loop spans 13 amino acids. Germline-derived CDR1 and CDR2 are LNHDA and SQIVND (reference sequence). Trimming stripped 5 bases from V and 2 bases from J, with 9 bases between. CDR3 DNA sequence: TGTGCCAGTAGTTCCAGGGAAAACACTGAAGCTTTCTTT. Encoded protein: CASSSRENTEAFF.